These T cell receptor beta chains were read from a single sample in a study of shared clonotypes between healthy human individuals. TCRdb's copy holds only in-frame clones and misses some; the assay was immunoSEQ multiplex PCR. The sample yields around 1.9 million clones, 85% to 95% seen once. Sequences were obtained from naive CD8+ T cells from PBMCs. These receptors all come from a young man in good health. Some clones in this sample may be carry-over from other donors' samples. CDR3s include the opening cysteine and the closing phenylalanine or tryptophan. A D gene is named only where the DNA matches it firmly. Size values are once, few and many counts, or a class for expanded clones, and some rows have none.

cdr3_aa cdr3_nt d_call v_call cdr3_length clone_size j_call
CASSGWTDWGAGGAKNIQYF TGTGCCAGCAGTGGGTGGACAGATTGGGGCGCAGGGGGGGCCAAAAACATTCAGTACTTC . TRBV6-1 20 . TRBJ2-4
CSVVASAHNEQFF TGCAGCGTCGTTGCTAGCGCACACAATGAGCAGTTCTTC . TRBV29-1 13 . TRBJ2-1
CASSLGYNEKLFF TGCGCCAGCAGCTTGGGATATAATGAAAAACTGTTTTTT . TRBV5-1 13 . TRBJ1-4
CSVPATGGTSEAFF TGCAGCGTGCCAGCGACAGGGGGTACTTCTGAAGCTTTCTTT TRBD1 TRBV29-1 14 . TRBJ1-1
CAISGGQDDGYTF TGTGCCATCAGTGGAGGACAGGATGATGGTTACACCTTC TRBD1 TRBV10-3 13 . TRBJ1-2
CASSLQLNRDSHYGYTF TGCGCCAGCAGCCTCCAATTAAACCGGGACAGCCACTATGGCTACACCTTC TRBD1 TRBV4-3 17 . TRBJ1-2
CASSLVGSLGQPQHF TGTGCCAGCAGCTTAGTCGGCAGCCTGGGGCAGCCCCAGCATTTT . TRBV7-8 15 . TRBJ1-5
CASSVLGKAETGELFF TGTGCCAGCAGCGTACTGGGGAAGGCGGAGACCGGGGAGCTGTTTTTT . TRBV9 16 . TRBJ2-2
CASSRVRREEETQYF TGTGCCAGCTCCCGGGTTCGCAGGGAAGAGGAGACCCAGTACTTC . TRBV18 15 . TRBJ2-5
CASREPSGTGRYGYTF TGTGCCAGCAGGGAGCCTTCCGGGACAGGCCGCTATGGCTACACCTTC TRBD1 TRBV25-1 16 . TRBJ1-2
CASSLGDRGLRDTQYF TGTGCCAGCAGCTTAGGGGACAGGGGATTACGAGATACGCAGTATTTT TRBD1 TRBV7-7 16 . TRBJ2-3
CASSHTTGGGYGYTF TGCGCCAGCAGCCACACGACAGGGGGCGGCTATGGCTACACCTTC TRBD1 TRBV4-1 15 . TRBJ1-2
CAWSNDLGNQPQHF TGTGCCTGGAGTAACGACCTCGGCAATCAGCCCCAGCATTTT . TRBV30 14 . TRBJ1-5
CASSVAGGSTYEQYF TGTGCCAGCAGCGTAGCGGGAGGTTCGACCTACGAGCAGTACTTC TRBD2 TRBV9 15 . TRBJ2-7
CASSPAGGEQFF TGTGCCAGCAGCCCCGCCGGCGGCGAGCAGTTCTTC . TRBV5-4 12 . TRBJ2-1
CASSLSAGGIYGYTF TGTGCCAGCAGCTTATCGGCAGGGGGCATCTATGGCTACACCTTC TRBD1 TRBV7-6 15 . TRBJ1-2
CASSLRTGASDEQYF TGTGCCAGCAGCTTAAGAACGGGAGCGTCCGACGAGCAGTACTTC . TRBV7-9 15 . TRBJ2-7
CASSLSGYEQYF TGTGCCAGCAGTTTATCTGGATACGAGCAGTACTTC . TRBV27 12 few TRBJ2-7
CASSQGLADTQYF TGTGCCAGCAGCCAGGGGCTGGCAGATACGCAGTATTTT . TRBV6-5 13 . TRBJ2-3
CASGRGGRYGANVLTF TGTGCCAGCGGTCGGGGGGGACGGTACGGGGCCAACGTCCTGACTTTC TRBD2 TRBV19 16 . TRBJ2-6
CASSVNPIGLEGNIQYF TGTGCCAGCAGCGTGAACCCGATTGGACTAGAAGGAAACATTCAGTACTTC TRBD2 TRBV2 17 once TRBJ2-4
CASRGAGTYEQYF TGTGCCAGCAGAGGAGCGGGAACCTACGAGCAGTACTTC TRBD2 TRBV5-4 13 once TRBJ2-7
CASSLEAGELFF TGTGCTAGCAGCTTAGAAGCCGGGGAGCTGTTTTTT . TRBV7-8 12 . TRBJ2-2
CASSLGISAYEQYF TGTGCCAGCAGTTTGGGCATCTCAGCCTACGAGCAGTACTTC . TRBV27 14 . TRBJ2-7
CASGPGAGGTYEQYF TGTGCCAGCGGACCTGGAGCGGGAGGCACCTACGAGCAGTACTTC TRBD2 TRBV7-4 15 . TRBJ2-7
CASSDVRGWNEKLFF TGTGCCAGCAGTGATGTCCGGGGATGGAATGAAAAACTGTTTTTT . TRBV6-1 15 . TRBJ1-4
CASSLASGQEAFF TGTGCCAGCAGCTTAGCATCGGGACAAGAAGCTTTCTTT . TRBV7-9 13 once TRBJ1-1
CASSPGENYGYTF TGTGCCAGCAGCCCAGGGGAGAACTATGGCTACACCTTC . TRBV7-6 13 . TRBJ1-2
CASSLAIIGETQYF TGCGCCAGCAGCTTGGCCATTATTGGAGAGACCCAGTACTTC . TRBV5-1 14 . TRBJ2-5
CASTTDWRGAGETQYF TGCGCCAGCACCACGGATTGGCGGGGGGCGGGAGAGACCCAGTACTTC TRBD2 TRBV4-1 16 . TRBJ2-5
CASSQLQGRGTEAFF TGTGCCAGCAGCCAATTACAGGGCCGGGGAACTGAAGCTTTCTTT . TRBV14 15 . TRBJ1-1
CASSLTADYGDEQFF TGTGCCAGCAGCTTAACAGCGGACTACGGGGATGAGCAGTTCTTC . TRBV7-3 15 . TRBJ2-1
CSASTRDEQYF TGCAGTGCGTCGACCAGGGACGAGCAGTACTTC . TRBV20-1 11 . TRBJ2-7
CASSQLGLAGVPGNEQFF TGCGCCAGCAGCCAACTGGGACTAGCGGGAGTCCCTGGAAATGAGCAGTTCTTC TRBD2 TRBV4-1 18 . TRBJ2-1
CASLAGDSYEQYF TGTGCCAGTCTAGCGGGAGACTCCTACGAGCAGTACTTC TRBD2 TRBV25-1 13 . TRBJ2-7
CASSEGGRNHEQYF TGTGCCAGCAGCGAAGGGGGGAGGAACCACGAGCAGTACTTC . TRBV9 14 . TRBJ2-7
CASSTYSGVGEKLFF TGTGCCAGTAGTACCTATTCAGGGGTAGGGGAAAAACTGTTTTTT . TRBV19 15 . TRBJ1-4
CASGQTYEQYF TGTGCCAGCGGACAAACCTACGAGCAGTACTTC . TRBV9 11 few TRBJ2-7
CASSPLERSPVDTQYF TGTGCCAGCAGTCCCTTAGAAAGGTCACCGGTAGATACGCAGTATTTT . TRBV27 16 once TRBJ2-3
CASSILVLDEQFF TGTGCCAGTAGTATTCTGGTCTTGGATGAGCAGTTCTTC . TRBV19 13 . TRBJ2-1
CASSFLTEAYEQYF TGTGCCAGCAGTTTCTTGACAGAAGCCTACGAGCAGTACTTC . TRBV27 14 . TRBJ2-7
CASSFPWSHTEAFF TGTGCCAGCAGCTTTCCATGGAGCCACACTGAAGCTTTCTTT . TRBV11-2 14 . TRBJ1-1
CASSHTTGTGTYEQYF TGTGCCAGCAGCCACACGACCGGGACAGGGACCTACGAGCAGTACTTC TRBD1 TRBV7-9 16 once TRBJ2-7
CASSLGVSGRTPFF TGTGCCAGCAGCTTAGGTGTTAGCGGGAGGACCCCGTTCTTC TRBD2 TRBV11-2 14 . TRBJ2-1
CASSPSSGPEYNEQFF TGTGCCAGCAGCCCCTCTAGCGGGCCGGAGTACAATGAGCAGTTCTTC TRBD2 TRBV7-9 16 once TRBJ2-1
CASSPRGLQETQYF TGTGCCAGCAGCCCCCGGGGGTTACAAGAGACCCAGTACTTC . TRBV7-9 14 . TRBJ2-5
CASRLTGVVTDTQYF TGTGCCAGCAGGCTGACAGGGGTGGTCACAGATACGCAGTATTTT TRBD1 TRBV28 15 . TRBJ2-3
CAWSYGTVYEQYF TGTGCCTGGAGTTACGGGACAGTCTACGAGCAGTACTTC TRBD1 TRBV30 13 . TRBJ2-7
CASSRSVGFADTQYF TGTGCCAGCAGCCGTAGCGTGGGGTTCGCAGATACGCAGTATTTT . TRBV27 15 . TRBJ2-3